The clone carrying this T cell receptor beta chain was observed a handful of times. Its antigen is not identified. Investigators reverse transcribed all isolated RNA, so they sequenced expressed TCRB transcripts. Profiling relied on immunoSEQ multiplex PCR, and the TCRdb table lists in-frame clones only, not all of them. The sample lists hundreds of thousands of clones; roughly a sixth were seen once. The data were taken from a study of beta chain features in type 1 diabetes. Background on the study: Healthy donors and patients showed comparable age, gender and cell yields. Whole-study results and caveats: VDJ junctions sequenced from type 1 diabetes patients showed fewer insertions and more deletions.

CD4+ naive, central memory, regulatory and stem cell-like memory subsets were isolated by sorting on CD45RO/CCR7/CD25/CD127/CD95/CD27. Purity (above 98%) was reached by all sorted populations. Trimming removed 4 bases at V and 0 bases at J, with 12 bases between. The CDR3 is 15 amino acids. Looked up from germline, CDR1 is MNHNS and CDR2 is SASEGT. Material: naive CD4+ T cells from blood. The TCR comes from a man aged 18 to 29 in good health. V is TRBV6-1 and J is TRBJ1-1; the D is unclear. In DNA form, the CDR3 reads TGTGCCAGCAGTGGTGTCAGCTACATGAACACTGAAGCTTTCTTT. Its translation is CASSGVSYMNTEAFF.